A single sample is the source of the 9 T cell receptor beta chains below, sequenced in a study of blood T cell repertoires in COVID-19. Profiled with immunoSEQ multiplex PCR; TCRdb holds only in-frame clones, not every one. Here the sample spans roughly 150,000 clones, around 89% being singletons. The sequenced sample was peripheral blood. All receptors come from a man aged 50 to 59 who had recovered from COVID-19.

The genes are TRBV7-2 and TRBJ1-1; D ambiguous. V was trimmed by 1 base and J by 7 bases, leaving 7 bases between them. Germline CDR1 is SGHTA and CDR2 is FQGNSA. The CDR3 is 12 amino acids. The CDR3 DNA follows: TGTGCCAGCAGCTTAGGCGGATTTGAAGCTTTCTTT. It specifies CASSLGGFEAFF.

This chain connects TRBV7-2 to TRBJ2-7; D remains ambiguous. The length of the CDR3 is 15 residues. CDR1 is SGHTA and CDR2 is FQGNSA in the germline V gene. The V end was cut by 4 bases, the J end by 0 bases, with 13 bases between. CDR3: CASSSSFRSSYEQYF. CDR3 nucleotide sequence: TGTGCCAGCAGCTCTTCGTTCCGGAGCTCCTACGAGCAGTACTTC.

This clone has a count of ten or more. The chain has TRBV27 and TRBJ2-7, with 10 bases fitting TRBD1. V lost 5 bases and J lost 0; bases outside the gene matches: 7. The V gene's germline CDR1 is MNHEY and CDR2 SMNVEV (reference sequence). CDR3 size: 16 residues. The CDR3, as DNA: TGTGCCAGCAGTCCACTGACAGGGGGCCTCTCCTACGAGCAGTACTTC. As protein: CASSPLTGGLSYEQYF.

This clone was seen only once. This chain connects TRBV11-2 to TRBJ2-7, with 8 bases identical to TRBD1. Germline V gives CDR1 SGHAT, CDR2 FQNNGV. V lost 3 bases, J lost 6 bases, and 16 bases stayed unmatched. The CDR3 runs to 17 residues. The CDR3 spells CASSLLPQGAVGPEQYF. DNA of the CDR3: TGTGCCAGCAGCTTGCTCCCCCAGGGGGCAGTTGGCCCCGAGCAGTACTTC.

The chain has TRBV28 and TRBJ2-3; possible D gene TRBD1, 6 bases. The germline gives CDR1 MDHEN, CDR2 SYDVKM. The ends were cut back, 4 bases at V and 0 bases at J, with 20 bases in the middle. This CDR3 is built from 18 residues. The CDR3 DNA reads TGTGCCAGCAGTTCACCGCTCAGGACAGCCTATAGCACAGATACGCAGTATTTT. Translated, it gives CASSSPLRTAYSTDTQYF.

The V call is TRBV5-8, the J call TRBJ1-2; TRBD1 agrees at 9 bases. V was clipped by 6 bases and J by 4 bases; unmatched bases: 7. Germline values: CDR1 SGHTS, CDR2 YDEGEE. This CDR3 region has 14 residues. The CDR3 bases are TGTGCCAGCATCCACAGGGGGCGCGTCTATGGCTACACCTTC. It specifies CASIHRGRVYGYTF.

The chain is built from TRBV10-3 and TRBJ2-1; 10 bases line up with TRBD2. The CDR3 totals 15 residues. The germline V gene encodes CDR1 ENHRY and CDR2 SYGVKD. After removal of 5 bases from V and 8 bases from J, the junction contained 9 bases not matched to a gene. CDR3 protein: CAISTLAGGSDEQFF. For the CDR3, the DNA is TGTGCCATCAGTACATTAGCGGGAGGAAGCGATGAGCAGTTCTTC.

This clone was seen once. This chain links TRBV2 with TRBJ1-1, with TRBD1 as a possible D gene (6 bases). Germline lookup yields CDR1 SNHLY and CDR2 FYNNEI. This CDR3 region has 14 residues. V dropped 6 bases and J dropped 3 bases, with 14 bases sitting between them. CDR3 bases: TGTGCCAGCAGCCCCAGGGGTGAGGACACTGAAGCTTTCTTT. It translates to CASSPRGEDTEAFF.

This clone was seen only once. The chain recombines TRBV5-6 with TRBJ1-1; 9 positions match TRBD1. The CDR3 is 14 amino acids. The junction had 3 bases not matched to a gene; V was cut back by 5 bases and J by 1 base. Per the germline V gene, CDR1 is SGHDT and CDR2 is YYEEEE. The CDR3 region is CASRKTGGNTEAFF. CDR3 DNA: TGTGCCAGCAGAAAGACAGGGGGGAACACTGAAGCTTTCTTT.